The 12 T cell receptor beta chains below all came from one sample that was sequenced in a study of blood T cell repertoires in COVID-19. TCRdb's copy holds only in-frame clones and misses some; the assay was immunoSEQ multiplex PCR. The sample lists a few hundred thousand clones; around 85% were seen once. The sample was peripheral blood. These receptors originate from a human donor in a cohort sampled during active COVID-19.

This clone has just a few counts. The chain couples TRBV25-1 to TRBJ2-7; TRBD2 might be the D (6 bases). The ends were cut back, 1 base at V and 11 bases at J, with 21 bases in the middle. Germline lookup yields CDR1 MGHDK and CDR2 SYGVNS. This CDR3 is built from 15 residues. In DNA, the CDR3 is TGTGCCAGCAGTGAATCGTCTGTGGGGGGTATAGGAGAGTACTTC. This codes for CASSESSVGGIGEYF.

This chain joins TRBV7-2 and TRBJ2-5; 7 nucleotides align to TRBD1. The trim removed 3 bases at V and 11 bases at J, leaving 9 bases unmatched. The CDR3 loop spans 13 amino acids. The V gene's germline CDR1 is SGHTA and CDR2 FQGNSA. DNA of the CDR3: TGTGCCAGCAGCTTCCCTGGGTACAGGGGACAGTACTTC. Translated: CASSFPGYRGQYF. Full variable domain (rest looked up from reference TRBV7-2 and TRBJ2-5): GAGVSQSPSNKVTEKGKDVELRCDPISGHTALYWYRQSLGQGLEFLIYFQGNSAPDKSGLPSDRFSAERTGGSVSTLTIQRTQQEDSAVYLCASSFPGYRGQYFGPGTRLLVL.

V is TRBV24-1 and J is TRBJ1-2; D uncertain. Germline assignment: CDR1 KGHDR and CDR2 SFDVKD. V lost 0 bases and J lost 5, with 6 bases in between. The CDR3 runs to 13 residues. The CDR3 spells CATSDLNSYGYTF. CDR3 DNA: TGTGCCACCAGTGATTTGAACAGTTATGGCTACACCTTC.

This chain connects TRBV10-3 to TRBJ1-1, with D possibly TRBD1 on 5 matching bases. The CDR3 length is 12 residues. Per germline, CDR1 ENHRY and CDR2 SYGVKD. The V end was cut by 7 bases, the J end by 5 bases, with 11 bases between. The DNA for the CDR3 is TGTGCCATCACCTCAGGGCGGACTGAAGCTTTCTTT. Translated, it gives CAITSGRTEAFF.

The CDR3 DNA follows: TGTGCCAGCAGGGATGGACAGGTCCACGAGCAGTACTTC. Translation gives CASRDGQVHEQYF. This chain uses TRBV2 with TRBJ2-7; TRBD1 matches at 7 bases. V shed 6 bases and J 5 bases; nucleotides not matched to a gene: 7. The CDR3 has 13 amino acids. Germline CDR1 and CDR2: SNHLY and FYNNEI.

The gene calls are TRBV11-2 and TRBJ2-2, with 7 positions matching TRBD2. The ends lost 7 bases at V and 1 base at J; junction bases unmatched: 9. Germline V gene sequence: CDR1 SGHAT, CDR2 FQNNGV. CDR3 length: 16 amino acids. CDR3 in amino acids: CASNPQRGVNTGELFF. As DNA, the CDR3 is TGTGCCAGCAACCCCCAGCGGGGCGTGAACACCGGGGAGCTGTTTTTT.

The CDR3 loop reads CASSSDGGRGSGEQYF. The CDR3 nucleotides are TGTGCCAGCAGCTCCGACGGGGGGCGGGGCTCGGGCGAGCAGTACTTC. The chain couples TRBV5-4 to TRBJ2-7; D possibly corresponds to TRBD2 (7 bases). The CDR3 runs to 16 residues. V dropped 3 bases and J dropped 6 bases, with 22 bases sitting between them. The germline CDR1 and CDR2 sequences are SGHNT and YYREEE (reference sequence).

This chain uses TRBV11-2 with TRBJ2-7, with 7 bases fitting TRBD2. In germline, CDR1 is SGHAT, CDR2 FQNNGV. This CDR3 spans 15 amino acids. Trimming removed 6 bases from V and 3 bases from J; junction bases left unmatched: 11. CDR3 loop: CASSKGAGEIYEQYF. CDR3 sequence (DNA): TGTGCCAGCAGTAAAGGGGCGGGGGAAATCTACGAGCAGTACTTC.

This clone has a handful of counts. J is TRBJ2-3 and V is TRBV24-1; maybe TRBD2 (6 bases). This CDR3 contains 14 residues. Germline CDR1 KGHDR, CDR2 SFDVKD. Between the trimmed V and J ends, which lost 9 bases and 3 bases, there was a span of 15 bases. The CDR3 loop reads CATSGQGGTDTQYF. CDR3 nucleotides: TGTGCCACCTCAGGGCAGGGAGGAACAGATACGCAGTATTTT.

This rearrangement joins TRBV27 to TRBJ1-5, with TRBD1 matching over 8 bases. Trimming at V came to 5 bases and at J to 1 base, leaving 4 bases not matched to a gene. The CDR3 is 15 amino acids. The V gene's germline CDR1 is MNHEY and CDR2 SMNVEV (reference sequence). CDR3 DNA sequence: TGTGCCAGCAGTCGGACAGGGATGAGCAATCAGCCCCAGCATTTT. Translation: CASSRTGMSNQPQHF.

The chain joins TRBV27 to TRBJ2-7, with 9 bases aligning to TRBD1. The trim removed 6 bases at V and 3 bases at J, leaving 6 bases unmatched. This CDR3 contains 14 residues. Germline assignment: CDR1 MNHEY and CDR2 SMNVEV (reference sequence). CDR3 DNA sequence: TGTGCCAGCAGCCAGGGACAGGGTTTCTACGAGCAGTACTTC. It yields the protein CASSQGQGFYEQYF.

This chain uses TRBV9 with TRBJ2-1; D possibly corresponds to TRBD2 (6 bases). The germline CDR1 and CDR2 sequences are SGDLS and YYNGEE. V was pared by 5 bases and J by 4 bases, with 16 bases between. There are 15 residues in the CDR3. The CDR3 bases are TGTGCCAGCAGTCCCTACCGGGGGACGTACAATGAGCAGTTCTTC. It encodes CASSPYRGTYNEQFF.